These T cell receptor beta chains were read from a single sample in a study of OX40 agonist ivuxolimab in advanced cancers. Sequenced by immunoSEQ multiplex PCR; TCRdb stores in-frame clones only, minus some. This table holds 65,000 to 100,000 clones, about 90% found once. This sample comprised CD4+ or CD8+ T cells sorted from blood, obtained in a trial of the OX40 agonist ivuxolimab. These receptors were collected from an adult with an advanced solid tumor such as melanoma, head and neck, liver or kidney cancer. The CDR3 runs from the conserved cysteine through the conserved F or W. A D gene is named only where the DNA matches it firmly. Not every row has a clone size; where given, it reads once, few, many or a size class.

V,J,size,D,CDR3,DNA
TRBV10-3,TRBJ2-7,NA,NA,CAINPGRALSYEQYF,TGTGCCATCAACCCGGGCAGGGCGCTCTCCTACGAGCAGTACTTC
TRBV9,TRBJ2-5,NA,TRBD2,CASSVGTSGRETQYF,TGTGCCAGCAGCGTAGGGACTAGCGGTCGAGAGACCCAGTACTTC
TRBV30,TRBJ1-2,once,NA,CAWSVRGTGYYGYTF,TGTGCCTGGAGTGTACGGGGTACGGGATATTATGGCTACACCTTC
TRBV5-4,TRBJ1-1,NA,TRBD1,CASSQRGQGAVRTEAFF,TGTGCCAGCAGCCAAAGAGGACAGGGGGCTGTCCGCACTGAAGCTTTCTTT
TRBV6-6,TRBJ2-7,NA,TRBD1,CASSNPGQGPYEQYF,TGTGCCAGCAGTAACCCGGGACAGGGGCCCTACGAGCAGTACTTC
TRBV6-1,TRBJ1-4,NA,NA,CASSETGTGVEKLFF,TGTGCCAGCAGTGAGACCGGGACGGGGGTAGAAAAACTGTTTTTT
TRBV23-1,TRBJ2-3,NA,NA,CASSQSIKGSADTQYF,TGCGCCAGCAGTCAATCGATCAAGGGGTCGGCAGATACGCAGTATTTT
TRBV5-6,TRBJ2-7,NA,NA,CASSSISYEQYF,TGTGCCAGCAGCTCTATCTCCTACGAGCAGTACTTC
TRBV7-9,TRBJ1-3,few,NA,CASSPQNTIYF,TGTGCCAGCAGCCCCCAAAACACCATATATTTT
TRBV7-9,TRBJ2-3,NA,TRBD2,CASSLDGGRATDTQYF,TGTGCCAGCAGCTTAGATGGCGGGAGGGCGACAGATACGCAGTATTTT
TRBV4-1,TRBJ2-1,few,TRBD2,CASSQPTSGSRFNEQFF,TGCGCCAGCAGCCAACCGACTAGCGGGAGCCGTTTCAATGAGCAGTTCTTC
TRBV2,TRBJ2-7,NA,NA,CASSEQGSSYEQYF,TGTGCCAGCAGTGAACAGGGCAGTTCCTACGAGCAGTACTTC
TRBV2,TRBJ1-5,NA,NA,CASEPGEGGQPQHF,TGTGCCAGCGAACCCGGGGAGGGGGGTCAGCCCCAGCATTTT
TRBV9,TRBJ2-5,NA,TRBD1,CASSATTGEKTQYF,TGTGCCAGCAGCGCTACGACAGGGGAAAAGACCCAGTACTTC
TRBV28,TRBJ2-3,few,NA,CASTRGTDPSTDTQYF,TGTGCCAGCACCCGAGGGACTGATCCCAGCACAGATACGCAGTATTTT